The next 6 T cell receptor beta chains were all read from a single sample in a study of OX40 agonist ivuxolimab in advanced cancers. Libraries were prepared by immunoSEQ multiplex PCR; TCRdb keeps only in-frame clonotypes and omits some of them. Among about 81,000 clones, under 90% were seen once, and the ten largest hold 5.5% to 8.5%. This specimen was CD4+ or CD8+ T cells sorted from blood, taken in a trial of the OX40 agonist ivuxolimab. These receptor sequences come from an adult with an advanced solid tumor such as melanoma, head and neck, liver or kidney cancer.

The rearrangement links TRBV7-2 to TRBJ2-5, with 8 bases matching TRBD2. V lost 5 bases to trimming and J lost 2 bases; unmatched junction nucleotides: 7. Germline CDR1 reads SGHTA; CDR2 reads FQGNSA. The CDR3 extends over 15 amino acids. CDR3 coding DNA: TGTGCCAGCAGCCCTACTAGCGGCTCACAAGAGACCCAGTACTTC. It encodes CASSPTSGSQETQYF.

The gene calls are TRBV27 and TRBJ1-4; D gene unclear. The germline V gene has CDR1 MNHEY and CDR2 SMNVEV (reference sequence). CDR3 length: 12 residues. V was shortened by 4 bases and J by 5 bases, with 5 bases between the two germline ends. In DNA, the CDR3 is TGTGCCAGCAGTTCTCGGAATGAAAAACTGTTTTTT. Encoded protein: CASSSRNEKLFF.

The chain uses TRBV18 and TRBJ2-1; D gene ambiguous. The V and J ends lost 2 bases and 7 bases respectively, with 9 bases between them. Germline V gene sequence: CDR1 KGHSH, CDR2 LQKENI. The CDR3 consists of 13 residues. The CDR3 nucleotides read TGTGCCAGCTCACCAGGAGAGGTGAATGAGCAGTTCTTC. It translates to CASSPGEVNEQFF.

The genes are TRBV4-3 and TRBJ2-7; TRBD1 might be the D (5 bases). The CDR3 length is 19 residues. Germline V CDR1 and CDR2: LGHNA, YSLEER. Trimming shortened V by 0 bases and J by 0 bases, and 21 bases separated the two germline ends. The CDR3 DNA reads as TGCGCCAGCAGCCAAGATTTAGTCGACAGCCGATGGAGCTCCTACGAGCAGTACTTC. It specifies CASSQDLVDSRWSSYEQYF.

V and J are TRBV5-6 and TRBJ2-5; D possibly corresponds to TRBD1 (6 bases). The CDR3 length is 14 residues. Germline values: CDR1 SGHDT, CDR2 YYEEEE. Trimming stripped 2 bases from V and 2 bases from J, with 10 bases between. The CDR3 region is CASSFWGHQETQYF. For the CDR3, the DNA is TGTGCCAGCAGCTTTTGGGGACATCAAGAGACCCAGTACTTC.

V usage is TRBV28 and J usage is TRBJ2-5; 16 bases agree with TRBD2. Germline-derived CDR1 and CDR2 are MDHEN and SYDVKM. V lost 6 bases to trimming and J lost 2 bases; unmatched junction nucleotides: 3. This CDR3 comprises 16 residues. CDR3 nucleotide sequence: TGTGCCAGCAGGTTGGGACTAGCGGGGGGGCAAGAGACCCAGTACTTC. The encoded protein is CASRLGLAGGQETQYF.